These 30 T cell receptor beta chains came from one sample sequenced in a study of cytomegalovirus exposure and HLA in healthy donors. The PCR employed 60 Vbeta primers together with 13 Jbeta primers. The repertoire was sequenced with immunoSEQ multiplex PCR; TCRdb's copy has only in-frame clones and lacks some. The data hold some 110,000 clones, with approximately 79% observed a single time. The sample comprised PBMCs. These receptors all come from a young man in good health and CMV-seronegative.

The V gene is TRBV6-6, the J gene TRBJ1-2; tentative D call: TRBD1 (5 bases). Germline CDR1 MNHNY, CDR2 SVGAGI (reference sequence). Trimming took 6 bases from V and 4 from J, leaving 15 bases between them. The CDR3 is 14 amino acids. CDR3 nucleotides: TGTGCCAGCAGAGCCCAACCAGGGCCCTATGGCTACACCTTC. Protein product: CASRAQPGPYGYTF.

The genes are TRBV11-2 and TRBJ2-7; 9 bases fit TRBD1. CDR1 is SGHAT, CDR2 FQNNGV, per germline. The CDR3 sequence is 17 residues long. J was trimmed by 9 bases and V by 5 bases; bases with no gene match: 20. The CDR3 bases are TGTGCCAGCAGCCGGACGGAGGGGACAGGGCTTATCATCGGGCAGTACTTC. It encodes CASSRTEGTGLIIGQYF.

The chain recombines TRBV6-4 with TRBJ2-5, with 9 positions matching TRBD1. With the DNA end fitting TRBJ2-7 better, the J assignment may be wrong. The V gene's germline CDR1 is MRHNA and CDR2 SNTAGT. CDR3 length equals 14 residues. The CDR3 protein is CASAPGQGWFEQYF. The CDR3 nucleotides read TGTGCCAGCGCACCGGGACAGGGTTGGTTCGAGCAGTACTTC.

This rearrangement joins TRBV5-6 to TRBJ1-5, with D possibly being TRBD1 (6 bases). The CDR3 loop spans 14 amino acids. V was trimmed by 4 bases and J by 7 bases, leaving 15 bases between them. From germline, CDR1 is SGHDT and CDR2 YYEEEE. The CDR3 loop reads CASSRQGGGQPQHF. DNA for the CDR3: TGTGCCAGCAGCCGGCAGGGAGGGGGACAGCCCCAGCATTTT. The full variable domain, with the rest looked up from reference TRBV5-6 and TRBJ1-5, is DAGVTQSPTHLIKTRGQQVTLRCSPKSGHDTVSWYQQALGQGPQFIFQYYEEEERQRGNFPDRFSGHQFPNYSSELNVNALLLGDSALYLCASSRQGGGQPQHFGDGTRLSIL.

This chain uses TRBV5-8 with TRBJ2-7, with D maybe TRBD2 (6 bases). Germline CDR1 SGHTS, CDR2 YDEGEE. With 1 base removed from V and 3 bases from J, the gap between germline ends came to 8 bases. The CDR3 is 13 residues long. The CDR3 DNA sequence: TGTGCCAGCAGCTTGTACGGGGGCTACGAGCAGTACTTC. Protein sequence: CASSLYGGYEQYF.

V and J are TRBV19 and TRBJ2-2; 7 nucleotides match TRBD1. With 1 base clipped from V and 5 bases from J, the junction kept 7 bases outside the gene matches. This CDR3 has 16 residues. CDR1 is LNHDA and CDR2 is SQIVND in the germline V gene (reference sequence). CDR3 nucleotide sequence: TGTGCCAGTAGTATAGGCGACAGGGTTCGGACCGGGGAGCTGTTTTTT. Protein sequence: CASSIGDRVRTGELFF.

The chain has TRBV6-5 and TRBJ2-7; the match to TRBD2 covers 11 bases. This CDR3 region has 16 residues. After removal of 0 bases from V and 2 bases from J, the junction contained 3 bases not matched to a gene. Germline V gene sequence: CDR1 MNHEY, CDR2 SVGAGI. The CDR3 DNA reads TGTGCCAGCAGTTACTCTATGACTAGCGGGGCCTACGAGCAGTACTTC. Translating gives CASSYSMTSGAYEQYF.

V is TRBV6-5 and J is TRBJ2-3, with D tentatively TRBD2 (7 bases). Trimming took 10 bases from V and 3 from J, leaving 17 bases between them. Germline V gives CDR1 MNHEY, CDR2 SVGAGI. The CDR3 loop spans 14 amino acids. The CDR3 bases are TGTGCCACCGGGGCGGGGGCCGCAACAGATACGCAGTATTTT. Protein product: CATGAGAATDTQYF.

The chain combines TRBV6-1 with TRBJ1-2; D remains ambiguous. Germline V lookup: CDR1 MNHNS, CDR2 SASEGT. Trimming removed 6 bases from V and 8 bases from J, with 10 bases in between. The CDR3 spans 11 residues. The CDR3 sequence: CASSATIGYTF. CDR3 sequence (DNA): TGTGCCAGCAGCGCCACAATAGGCTACACCTTC.

The chain employs TRBV10-1 and TRBJ1-1; 8 bases are shared with TRBD1. The CDR3 loop spans 17 amino acids. J was trimmed by 3 bases and V by 8 bases; bases with no gene match: 17. Germline loops: CDR1 WNHNN, CDR2 SYGVQD (reference sequence). The CDR3 DNA sequence: TGCGCCAGCCGACGGCCTGCAGGGGGCTTTGAGGACACTGAAGCTTTCTTT. Protein sequence: CASRRPAGGFEDTEAFF.

The chain combines TRBV11-2 with TRBJ2-4; maybe TRBD2 (5 bases). Germline V CDR1 and CDR2: SGHAT, FQNNGV. Trimming pared 3 bases from V and 1 base from J, leaving 10 bases between. The CDR3 has 15 amino acids. DNA for the CDR3: TGTGCCAGCAGCTTGGGAGTAGGGGCCAAAAACATTCAGTACTTC. It encodes CASSLGVGAKNIQYF.

This chain joins TRBV6-5 and TRBJ2-7; TRBD1 matches 9 bases. This CDR3 is built from 14 residues. Germline values: CDR1 MNHEY, CDR2 SVGAGI. Trimming at V came to 4 bases and at J to 6 bases, leaving 7 bases not matched to a gene. For the CDR3, the DNA is TGTGCCAGCAGTTTGAACAGGGGGCAAGGCGAGCAGTACTTC. Its protein is CASSLNRGQGEQYF.

The chain couples TRBV19 to TRBJ1-4; 7 bases align to TRBD1. CDR3 length equals 13 residues. Germline CDR1 reads LNHDA; CDR2 reads SQIVND (reference sequence). J was trimmed by 16 bases and V by 2 bases; bases with no gene match: 10. CDR3 in amino acids: CASSITQWDRPFF. As DNA, the CDR3 is TGTGCCAGTAGTATAACGCAGTGGGACAGACCGTTTTTT.

The chain combines TRBV20-1 with TRBJ1-1; no clear D gene. Deletions cut 6 bases from V and 0 bases from J, with 5 bases between. The CDR3 is 11 amino acids. CDR1 is DFQATT, CDR2 SNEGSKA, per germline (reference sequence). As DNA, the CDR3 is TGCAGTGCCCTTATGAACACTGAAGCTTTCTTT. This gives the protein CSALMNTEAFF.

The chain carries TRBV4-2 and TRBJ1-4; TRBD1 aligns across 11 bases. The CDR3 covers 16 residues. Germline loops: CDR1 LGHNA, CDR2 YNFKEQ. V trimming: 2 bases; J trimming: 6 bases; junction bases outside the gene matches: 5. The CDR3 DNA reads TGTGCCAGCAGCCAAACTCCGGGACAGGGGGATGAAAAACTGTTTTTT. This sequence encodes CASSQTPGQGDEKLFF.

The rearrangement uses TRBV6-5 and TRBJ2-3, with 9 positions matching TRBD1. CDR1 and CDR2 from the germline V gene are MNHEY and SVGAGI. The CDR3 covers 15 residues. Unmatched junction bases numbered 8, after V lost 6 bases and J lost 4 bases. In DNA form, the CDR3 reads TGTGCCAGCAGGAGGGACAGGGCCGACGCAGATACGCAGTATTTT. This codes for CASRRDRADADTQYF.

This chain joins TRBV29-1 and TRBJ2-7; 9 positions agree with TRBD1. This CDR3 spans 13 amino acids. Unmatched junction bases numbered 3, after V lost 3 bases and J lost 3 bases. In germline, CDR1 is SQVTM, CDR2 ANQGSEA. CDR3 region: CSVDGGQGYEQYF. The CDR3 DNA follows: TGCAGCGTTGACGGGGGACAGGGCTACGAGCAGTACTTC.

This clone has just a few counts. This sequence joins TRBV19 and TRBJ1-5; the D is unclear. The CDR3 sequence is 14 residues long. Germline V gene lookup returns CDR1 LNHDA and CDR2 SQIVND (reference sequence). The V and J ends lost 6 bases and 4 bases respectively, with 13 bases between them. The CDR3 DNA follows: TGTGCCAGTAGGCCCCCTTTACTTAATCAGCCCCAGCATTTT. It codes for CASRPPLLNQPQHF.

The chain carries TRBV18 and TRBJ2-3; D not certain. Looked up from germline, CDR1 is KGHSH and CDR2 is LQKENI. Trimming pared 11 bases from V and 0 bases from J, leaving 12 bases between. This CDR3 region has 13 residues. The CDR3 DNA sequence: TGTGCCGGGCTCGCAGTTAGCACAGATACGCAGTATTTT. Its translation: CAGLAVSTDTQYF. Together with reference TRBV18 and TRBJ2-3, the CDR3 gives the full variable domain: NAGVMQNPRHLVRRRGQEARLRCSPMKGHSHVYWYRQLPEEGLKFMVYLQKENIIDESGMPKERFSAEFPKEGPSILRIQQVVRGDSAAYFCAGLAVSTDTQYFGPGTRLTVL.

This clone was seen only a few times. The V gene is TRBV7-2, the J gene TRBJ1-5; 9 positions agree with TRBD1. The CDR3 sequence is 15 residues long. V shed 1 base and J 7 bases; nucleotides not matched to a gene: 5. CDR1 SGHTA and CDR2 FQGNSA come from the germline V gene. The CDR3 DNA reads as TGTGCCAGCAGCTTAGTAGGAACAGGGGGCCAGCCCCAGCATTTT. Its translation: CASSLVGTGGQPQHF. Based on the CDR3 plus reference TRBV7-2 and TRBJ1-5, the full variable domain is GAGVSQSPSNKVTEKGKDVELRCDPISGHTALYWYRQSLGQGLEFLIYFQGNSAPDKSGLPSDRFSAERTGGSVSTLTIQRTQQEDSAVYLCASSLVGTGGQPQHFGDGTRLSIL.

The chain couples TRBV18 to TRBJ1-1; D gene unclear. The V end was cut by 2 bases, the J end by 1 base, with 11 bases between. The CDR3 is 15 residues long. The germline CDR1 and CDR2 sequences are KGHSH and LQKENI. This CDR3 is CASSPTAGRNTEAFF. The CDR3 coding sequence is TGTGCCAGCTCACCAACGGCGGGGAGGAACACTGAAGCTTTCTTT.

The chain joins TRBV4-3 to TRBJ1-4; TRBD1 is a possible D gene (5 bases). Between the trimmed V and J ends, which lost 0 bases and 5 bases, there was a span of 13 bases. Germline-derived CDR1 and CDR2 are LGHNA and YSLEER. This CDR3 has 16 residues. This chain's CDR3 is CASSQDSSGGNEKLFF. In DNA form, the CDR3 reads TGCGCCAGCAGCCAAGATTCCAGCGGGGGGAATGAAAAACTGTTTTTT.

The chain is built from TRBV7-9 and TRBJ2-1; 8 positions agree with TRBD2. The V and J ends lost 10 bases and 9 bases, in that order; junction bases with no gene match: 5. The length of the CDR3 is 11 residues. The germline V gene encodes CDR1 SEHNR and CDR2 FQNEAQ (reference sequence). CDR3 bases: TGTGCCACCGGGGGGGGGAGTGAGCAGTTCTTC. Residues: CATGGGSEQFF.

This chain connects TRBV7-9 to TRBJ1-5, with unresolved D. V lost 5 bases and J lost 5, with 10 bases in between. The CDR3 has 13 residues. Per the germline V gene, CDR1 is SEHNR and CDR2 is FQNEAQ (reference sequence). This chain's CDR3 is CASSPHPDQPQHF. In nucleotides, the CDR3 is TGTGCCAGCAGCCCTCACCCGGATCAGCCCCAGCATTTT.

The chain employs TRBV5-6 and TRBJ2-2; 7 bases map to TRBD1. The CDR3 sequence is 16 residues long. Germline V lookup: CDR1 SGHDT, CDR2 YYEEEE. Losses at the gene ends were 0 bases for V and 1 base for J; bases not matched to a gene: 3. The CDR3 DNA follows: TGTGCCAGCAGCTTGGGGGGACAGTTGAACACCGGGGAGCTGTTTTTT. Amino acid sequence: CASSLGGQLNTGELFF.

The chain carries TRBV7-2 and TRBJ1-2; TRBD1 agrees at 7 bases. Losses at the gene ends were 5 bases for V and 8 bases for J; bases not matched to a gene: 8. Germline assignment: CDR1 SGHTA and CDR2 FQGNSA. CDR3 length equals 13 residues. This chain's CDR3 is CASSPDRARGYTF. The CDR3 bases are TGTGCCAGCAGCCCCGACAGGGCACGGGGCTACACCTTC.

V is TRBV2 and J is TRBJ2-7; the match to TRBD1 covers 7 bases. Losses at the gene ends were 6 bases for V and 4 bases for J; bases not matched to a gene: 3. Germline CDR1 is SNHLY and CDR2 is FYNNEI. The CDR3 contains 12 residues. CDR3: CASRGDRYEQYF. CDR3 bases: TGTGCCAGCAGGGGGGACAGATACGAGCAGTACTTC. Variable domain in full (rest from reference TRBV2 and TRBJ2-7): EPEVTQTPSHQVTQMGQEVILRCVPISNHLYFYWYRQILGQKVEFLVSFYNNEISEKSEIFDDQFSVERPDGSNFTLKIRSTKLEDSAMYFCASRGDRYEQYFGPGTRLTVT.

The genes are TRBV19 and TRBJ1-1, with D perhaps matching TRBD1 (6 bases). Trimming took 3 bases from V and 3 from J, leaving 20 bases between them. The length of the CDR3 is 17 residues. CDR1 and CDR2 from the germline V gene are LNHDA and SQIVND (reference sequence). The CDR3 protein is CASSIWQGLGMDTEAFF. The CDR3 coding sequence is TGTGCCAGTAGTATCTGGCAGGGGTTAGGAATGGACACTGAAGCTTTCTTT.

This chain links TRBV14 with TRBJ2-7; TRBD1 might be the D (5 bases). This CDR3 contains 13 residues. V lost 4 bases and J lost 3, with 10 bases in between. CDR1 is SGHDN, CDR2 FVKESK, per germline. The CDR3 DNA sequence: TGTGCCAGCAGCCGGGGCGCTGGCTACGAGCAGTACTTC. It is translated as CASSRGAGYEQYF.

V gene TRBV7-9 combines with J gene TRBJ2-5; possible D gene TRBD1, 6 bases. Trimming removed 6 bases at V and 0 bases at J, with 14 bases between. The CDR3 has 15 amino acids. CDR1 SEHNR and CDR2 FQNEAQ come from the germline V gene (reference sequence). Written as DNA, the CDR3 is TGTGCCAGCAGGTCGGACAGTACGTACCAAGAGACCCAGTACTTC. Its protein is CASRSDSTYQETQYF.